At least ten counts were recorded for the clone carrying this T cell receptor (beta chain). What it binds is not known. The sample is drawn from a study of early T cells in non-severe SARS-CoV-2 infection. At the level of the study: Unsorted whole blood bulk RNA was sequenced, with unpaired chains.

Notes on the study in general: Matches to VDJdb favored anti-spike CD8 responses and missed private and CD4 specificities.

The CDR3 length is 16 residues. The ends were cut back, 5 bases at V and 0 bases at J, with 14 bases in the middle. Germline-derived CDR1 and CDR2 are SEHNR and FQNEAQ (reference sequence). The TCR library protocol was used to attach unique molecular identifiers. These identifiers were attached to individual cDNA molecules. TCRdb called the 5' RACE reads again in MiXCR, with one record for every CDR3 protein. Of about 70,000 distinct CDR3 sequences detected, roughly 4.6% appear once; the ten largest clones hold roughly 3.6%. The rearrangement uses TRBV7-9 and TRBJ2-1; D may correspond to TRBD1 or TRBD2 (5 bases each). Sequencing used whole blood, obtained at baseline. The source is an adult who was a healthcare worker with PCR-confirmed SARS-CoV-2 infection or an uninfected control (not recorded which). The donor label of this sample is uncertain. The CDR3 sequence is CASSPNGASSYNEQFF. CDR3 nucleotide sequence: TGTGCCAGCAGCCCGAACGGGGCCAGCTCCTACAATGAGCAGTTCTTC.